The clone carrying this T cell receptor beta chain has just one count. The sample belongs to a study of blood T cell repertoires in COVID-19. This CDR3 is built from 14 residues. The germline CDR1 and CDR2 sequences are SGHRS and YFSETQ. The J segment lost 5 bases and the V segment lost 2 bases, leaving 5 bases of the junction unmatched. Assay used: immunoSEQ multiplex PCR; TCRdb lists only in-frame clones, some missing. There are hundreds of thousands of clones in the sample; 80% to 90% occur only once, and approximately 1.6% lies in the top ten. Sequences were obtained from PBMCs or T cells enriched from blood (not recorded which). This clonotype originated in a man aged 35 to 55 who had recovered from COVID-19. The J gene is TRBJ2-3, the V gene TRBV5-1; 7 nucleotides align to TRBD1. The DNA of the CDR3 is TGCGCCAGCAGCTTACAACAGGGGTTAGATACGCAGTATTTT. It encodes CASSLQQGLDTQYF.